This entry lists 5 T cell receptor beta chains sequenced from one sample in a study of blood T cell repertoires in COVID-19. Measured with immunoSEQ multiplex PCR; TCRdb has only the in-frame clones, and not every one. The sample has roughly 390,000 clones, 85% seen once. The material sequenced was peripheral blood. The receptors originated from a woman under 30 with acute or convalescent COVID-19.

The V gene is TRBV27, the J gene TRBJ2-6; TRBD1 is a possible D gene (6 bases). The CDR3 length is 16 residues. The V end was cut by 1 base, the J end by 4 bases, with 11 bases between. CDR1 and CDR2 (germline): MNHEY, SMNVEV (reference sequence). The DNA of the CDR3 is TGTGCCAGCAGTTTATGGGTGGGGGCGGGGGCCAACGTCCTGACTTTC. It yields the protein CASSLWVGAGANVLTF. The whole variable domain, filled in from reference TRBV27 and TRBJ2-6, reads EAQVTQNPRYLITVTGKKLTVTCSQNMNHEYMSWYRQDPGLGLRQIYYSMNVEVTDKGDVPEGYKVSRKEKRNFPLILESPSPNQTSLYFCASSLWVGAGANVLTFGAGSRLTVL.

The gene calls are TRBV12-3 or TRBV12-4 and TRBJ1-1; D unclear. CDR3 length equals 11 residues. V was cut by 7 bases and J by 8 bases, with 11 bases left in between. The CDR3 sequence: CASIDGSEAFF. CDR3 sequence (DNA): TGTGCCAGCATTGACGGGTCCGAAGCTTTCTTT.

The CDR3 sequence: CASSLAGLATDTQYF. The CDR3 bases are TGCGCCAGCAGCTTGGCCGGACTAGCGACAGATACGCAGTATTTT. The gene calls are TRBV5-1 and TRBJ2-3; 9 bases map to TRBD2. The CDR3 runs 15 residues. CDR1 and CDR2 from the germline V gene are SGHRS and YFSETQ. J was trimmed by 3 bases and V by 0 bases; bases with no gene match: 2. The entire variable domain, with the rest obtained from reference TRBV5-1 and TRBJ2-3, is as follows: KAGVTQTPRYLIKTRGQQVTLSCSPISGHRSVSWYQQTPGQGLQFLFEYFSETQRNKGNFPGRFSGRQFSNSRSEMNVSTLELGDSALYLCASSLAGLATDTQYFGPGTRLTVL.

The rearrangement links TRBV2 to TRBJ2-1, with 10 bases aligning to TRBD1. After removal of 8 bases from V and 10 bases from J, the junction contained 8 bases not matched to a gene. This CDR3 spans 13 amino acids. Germline V gene data show CDR1 as SNHLY and CDR2 as FYNNEI. This CDR3 reads CASSGQGIKEQFF. The DNA of the CDR3 is TGTGCCAGCTCGGGACAGGGGATCAAGGAGCAGTTCTTC.

About this clone itself: Other DNA variants within this sample encode the same CDR3. The chain has TRBV5-1 and TRBJ1-3; 8 positions match TRBD1. This CDR3 is built from 15 residues. After removal of 4 bases from V and 2 bases from J, the junction contained 5 bases not matched to a gene. The V gene's germline CDR1 is SGHRS and CDR2 YFSETQ. The CDR3, as DNA: TGCGCCAGCAGCCTAGACAGGGGCCCTGGAAACACCATATATTTT. Its translation is CASSLDRGPGNTIYF.